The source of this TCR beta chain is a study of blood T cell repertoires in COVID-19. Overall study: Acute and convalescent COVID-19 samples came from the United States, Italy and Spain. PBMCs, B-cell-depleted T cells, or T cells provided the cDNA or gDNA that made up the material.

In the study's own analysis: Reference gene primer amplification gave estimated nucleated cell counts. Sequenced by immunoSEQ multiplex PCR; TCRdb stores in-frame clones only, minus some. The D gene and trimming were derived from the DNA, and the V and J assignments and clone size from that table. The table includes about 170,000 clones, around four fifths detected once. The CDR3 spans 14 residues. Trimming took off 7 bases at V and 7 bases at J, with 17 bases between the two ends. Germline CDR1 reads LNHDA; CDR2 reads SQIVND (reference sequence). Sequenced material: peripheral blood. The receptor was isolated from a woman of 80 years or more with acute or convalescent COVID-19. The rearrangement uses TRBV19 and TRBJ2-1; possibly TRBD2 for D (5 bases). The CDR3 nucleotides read TGTGCCAGTACCCGGGGAAGCCGTCAGAATGAGCAGTTCTTC. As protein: CASTRGSRQNEQFF.